One TCR beta chain is described in this entry. As processed by the authors: Amplification from reference gene primers served as the basis for estimated nucleated cell counts. The repertoire was sequenced with immunoSEQ multiplex PCR; TCRdb's copy has only in-frame clones and lacks some. Clone size and the V and J calls come from that table; the DNA yielded D and trimming. The sample lists 120,000 to 150,000 clones, approximately 87% seen once, with about 9.4% in the top ten. The data stem from a study of blood T cell repertoires in COVID-19. Study-level information: Acute and convalescent COVID-19 specimens originated in the United States, Italy and Spain. PBMCs, B-cell-depleted T cells, or T cells provided the cDNA or gDNA that made up the material.

CDR3 size: 15 residues. The V and J ends lost 3 bases and 7 bases, in that order; junction bases with no gene match: 5. Germline V CDR1 and CDR2: SEHNR, FQNEAQ (reference sequence). This chain uses TRBV7-9 with TRBJ2-1; 11 bases agree with TRBD2. This TCR was sampled from a woman in her forties or fifties with active or convalescent COVID-19. Sequencing used peripheral blood. CDR3 sequence: CASSFTSGGLNEQFF. CDR3 sequence (DNA): TGTGCCAGCAGCTTCACTAGCGGGGGCCTAAATGAGCAGTTCTTC.